A selection of T cell receptor beta chains follows, all from one sample in a study of blood T cell repertoires in COVID-19. Profiling relied on immunoSEQ multiplex PCR, and the TCRdb table lists in-frame clones only, not all of them. The table includes about 250,000 clones, approximately 85% detected once. The sample comprised PBMCs or T cells enriched from blood (not recorded which). All receptors derive from a woman in her 50s with acute COVID-19. Both conserved end residues are part of each CDR3. The order of the fields is CDR3 length, D gene, J gene, clone size, V gene, CDR3 DNA, CDR3 protein. A D gene is named only where the DNA matches it firmly. Some rows have no size entry. The others give once, few or many, or a class for an expanded clone.

15,NA,TRBJ2-6,NA,TRBV4-3,TGCGCCAGCAGCCAGGCAGGGTCTGGGGCCAACGTCCTGACTTTC,CASSQAGSGANVLTF
15,NA,TRBJ1-4,NA,TRBV10-3,TGTGCCATCAGTGCCAGGGATCCCCATAATGAAAAACTGTTTTTT,CAISARDPHNEKLFF
15,TRBD1,TRBJ1-6,NA,TRBV4-2,TGTGCCAGCAGCCAGGGGACAGGGGGCGATTCACCCCTCCACTTT,CASSQGTGGDSPLHF
14,TRBD1,TRBJ1-5,NA,TRBV7-2,TGTGCCAGCAGCCCGGACAGGGTTGAGCAGCCCCAGCATTTT,CASSPDRVEQPQHF
16,NA,TRBJ1-6,NA,TRBV5-6,TGTGCCAGCAGCTTGCGGGATAGATTAACTTATTCACCCCTCCACTTT,CASSLRDRLTYSPLHF
16,TRBD2,TRBJ2-5,NA,TRBV3-1/TRBV3-2,TGTGCCAGCAGCCAAGACCCGGGGGGGAAGGGAGAGACCCAGTACTTC,CASSQDPGGKGETQYF
15,NA,TRBJ1-2,NA,TRBV4-2,TGTGCCAGCAGCCAAGAGGACAGCCTTAACTATGGCTACACCTTC,CASSQEDSLNYGYTF
14,TRBD1,TRBJ2-5,NA,TRBV11-2,TGTGCCAGCAGCACCGGGACAGGGAAAGAGACCCAGTACTTC,CASSTGTGKETQYF
14,TRBD1,TRBJ1-2,NA,TRBV7-2,TGTGCCAGCAGCTCCCAGGGGGATAACTATGGCTACACCTTC,CASSSQGDNYGYTF
14,NA,TRBJ1-2,NA,TRBV30,TGTGCCTGGAGTGTATCCCATGTGGGGAGGAACTACACCTTC,CAWSVSHVGRNYTF
11,NA,TRBJ1-1,once,TRBV20-1,TGCAGTGCTCTTAGACAGGTTGAAGCTTTCTTT,CSALRQVEAFF
18,TRBD2,TRBJ2-1,NA,TRBV7-3,TGTGCCAGCAGCTCCCCCCCAGGGGGACTAGCGGACGGTAATGAGCAGTTCTTC,CASSSPPGGLADGNEQFF
15,TRBD1,TRBJ2-7,NA,TRBV11-2,TGTGCCAGCAGCATACGTCGGGACAGGTGGTACGAGCAGTACTTC,CASSIRRDRWYEQYF
15,NA,TRBJ2-2,NA,TRBV5-6,TGTGCCAGCAGCTGGGGGCCCACGAACACCGGGGAGCTGTTTTTT,CASSWGPTNTGELFF
15,TRBD1,TRBJ1-4,few,TRBV28,TGTGCCAGCACCCCGTCGGACAGGGCAGTCGAAAAACTGTTTTTT,CASTPSDRAVEKLFF
15,TRBD2,TRBJ2-3,once,TRBV6-4,TGTGCCAGCAGTGACTCGGCGGGGGGGCCAGATACGCAGTATTTT,CASSDSAGGPDTQYF
15,TRBD1,TRBJ1-4,NA,TRBV7-2,TGTGCCAGCAGCTTGCCGGGACAGTACAATGAAAAACTGTTTTTT,CASSLPGQYNEKLFF
14,NA,TRBJ1-1,NA,TRBV27,TGTGCCAGCAGTTTATATAAGGAGCCGACTGAAGCTTTCTTT,CASSLYKEPTEAFF
15,TRBD2,TRBJ2-1,NA,TRBV7-2,TGTGCCAGCAGCTTACTAGCGGGGCTCCTTAATGAGCAGTTCTTC,CASSLLAGLLNEQFF
14,TRBD1,TRBJ1-2,NA,TRBV7-2,TGTGCCAGCAGCCCGCGGACAGGGTGGAATGGCTACACCTTC,CASSPRTGWNGYTF
14,NA,TRBJ1-1,NA,TRBV4-1,TGCGCCAGCAGCCGGGAGGGGCAGGGCACTGAAGCTTTCTTT,CASSREGQGTEAFF
13,NA,TRBJ1-2,NA,TRBV9,TGTGCCAGCAGCGGAGGTTCTAACTATGGCTACACCTTC,CASSGGSNYGYTF
13,NA,TRBJ2-3,once,TRBV30,TGTGCCTGGAGTCCCTATTCGGGAGATACGCAGTATTTT,CAWSPYSGDTQYF
14,NA,TRBJ2-5,NA,TRBV18,TGTGCCAGCTCACCAACTGACAGAGAAGAGACCCAGTACTTC,CASSPTDREETQYF
14,TRBD1,TRBJ1-1,NA,TRBV19,TGTGCCAGTAGTAGGGGACAGGGAGGCACTGAAGCTTTCTTT,CASSRGQGGTEAFF
15,TRBD1,TRBJ1-5,NA,TRBV30,TGTGCCTGGACATCGGGAACAGGGGGCACTCAGCCCCAGCATTTT,CAWTSGTGGTQPQHF
14,NA,TRBJ1-5,NA,TRBV24-1,TGTGCCACCAGCCACAGGGATAGCAATCAGCCCCAGCATTTT,CATSHRDSNQPQHF
16,TRBD1,TRBJ2-1,NA,TRBV7-6,TGTGCCAGCAGCTTAGCCGGGACAGGGGGATACAATGAGCAGTTCTTC,CASSLAGTGGYNEQFF
16,TRBD2,TRBJ2-3,NA,TRBV12-5,TGTGCTAGTGGTTACCGGGGGGAGCGCGGCACAGATACGCAGTATTTT,CASGYRGERGTDTQYF
16,TRBD2,TRBJ2-1,NA,TRBV5-4,TGTGCCAGCAGCGCGGGACTAGCGGGGGGGTCGAATGAGCAGTTCTTC,CASSAGLAGGSNEQFF
13,NA,TRBJ2-7,few,TRBV30,TGTGCCCGAAGGGAGGGGGGGGGTGCCGAGCAGTACTTC,CARREGGGAEQYF
12,TRBD2,TRBJ2-5,NA,TRBV11-2,TGTGCCAGCAGCTCTAGCGGGGCCACCCAGTACTTC,CASSSSGATQYF
14,NA,TRBJ2-3,NA,TRBV5-4,TGTGCCAGCAGCTCGAATACAGGGACAGATACGCAGTATTTT,CASSSNTGTDTQYF
13,TRBD2,TRBJ2-1,NA,TRBV9,TGTGCCAGCAGCGCGGGGGGGCCGGGTGAGCAGTTCTTC,CASSAGGPGEQFF
14,NA,TRBJ2-5,NA,TRBV4-1,TGCGCCAGCAGCCAAGATGGAGGGTGGGAGACCCAGTACTTC,CASSQDGGWETQYF
13,TRBD1,TRBJ1-2,NA,TRBV19,TGTGCCAGTAGTATCATGGACAGGGCTGGCTACACCTTC,CASSIMDRAGYTF
11,NA,TRBJ2-2,NA,TRBV7-8,TGTGCCAGCAGTCCGCGCGGGGAGCTGTTTTTT,CASSPRGELFF
16,TRBD1,TRBJ2-7,NA,TRBV4-3,TGCGCCAGCAGCCAAGAGACCGGGACAGGGGGCCACGAGCAGTACTTC,CASSQETGTGGHEQYF
14,NA,TRBJ1-1,NA,TRBV5-1,TGCGCCAGCAGCCCCTCATCTACGGACACTGAAGCTTTCTTT,CASSPSSTDTEAFF
15,TRBD2,TRBJ2-5,NA,TRBV24-1,TGTGCCACCAGCCCGGGACTAGCGGGGAGAGAGACCCAGTACTTC,CATSPGLAGRETQYF
17,TRBD1,TRBJ1-1,NA,TRBV30,TGTGCCTCCTCCGGGACAGGGGTTTCTGGAATGAACACTGAAGCTTTCTTT,CASSGTGVSGMNTEAFF
16,NA,TRBJ1-2,NA,TRBV2,TGTGCCAGCATCGGGTCCGGGGGGATCGCCATCGGTGGCTACACCTTC,CASIGSGGIAIGGYTF
14,TRBD2,TRBJ2-1,NA,TRBV7-3,TGTGCCAGCAGCGTTAGCGGGGGGGCCAATGAGCAGTTCTTC,CASSVSGGANEQFF
15,NA,TRBJ2-2,NA,TRBV15,TGTGCCACCAGCATCAGGGGATCGAACACCGGGGAGCTGTTTTTT,CATSIRGSNTGELFF
17,NA,TRBJ1-5,NA,TRBV27,TGTGCCAGCAGTTTCTTGGGCCAGGGCTATAGCAATCAGCCCCAGCATTTT,CASSFLGQGYSNQPQHF
13,NA,TRBJ1-4,NA,TRBV5-6,TGTGCCAGCAGCGCTCCGGCTAATGAAAAACTGTTTTTT,CASSAPANEKLFF
14,NA,TRBJ1-2,NA,TRBV5-5,TGTGCCAGCAGCTTGGAGGGCAGGGCCTATGGCTACACCTTC,CASSLEGRAYGYTF
17,TRBD1,TRBJ2-6,NA,TRBV7-3,TGTGCCAGCAGCTCCCCCCGAGGGGGCATTGGGGCCAACGTCCTGACTTTC,CASSSPRGGIGANVLTF
16,NA,TRBJ2-7,NA,TRBV7-9,TGTGCCAGCAGCTCACCCCGAGGTCGGGGTAGCTACGAGCAGTACTTC,CASSSPRGRGSYEQYF
14,TRBD1,TRBJ2-7,once,TRBV6-5,TGTGCCAGCAGTTCGACCGGGACAGGGTCCGAGCAGTACTTC,CASSSTGTGSEQYF
16,TRBD2,TRBJ2-1,NA,TRBV9,TGTGCCAGCAGCGTAGAAAATAGCGGGGGCTACAATGAGCAGTTCTTC,CASSVENSGGYNEQFF